The next 32 T cell receptor beta chains were all read from a single sample in a study of B cell selection in AIRE deficiency. Generated by immunoSEQ multiplex PCR, the TCRdb table keeps only in-frame clones and is missing some. The table records about 24,000 clones, 90% to 97% of them present only once. CD4+CD127+ cells were sorted as the conventional CD4 T cells. The specimen sequenced was CD4+CD127+ conventional T cells sorted from PBMCs. These receptor sequences come from a human donor in good health.

This rearrangement joins TRBV5-6 to TRBJ2-7; possibly TRBD1 for D (5 bases). The V gene lost 1 base and the J gene lost 1 base, with 12 bases spanning the gap. Germline loops: CDR1 SGHDT, CDR2 YYEEEE. The CDR3 totals 15 residues. CDR3 DNA sequence: TGTGCCAGCAGCTTGAACAGGAACCCATCCTACGAGCAGTACTTC. It translates to CASSLNRNPSYEQYF.

This clone appeared once. The chain is built from TRBV6-6 and TRBJ2-1; no reliable D call. The length of the CDR3 is 16 residues. Germline V gene sequence: CDR1 MNHNY, CDR2 SVGAGI (reference sequence). Trimming took 0 bases from V and 3 from J, leaving 12 bases between them. CDR3 protein: CASSYSGSTFYNEQFF. The CDR3 bases are TGTGCCAGCAGTTACTCGGGCAGCACTTTCTACAATGAGCAGTTCTTC.

Here the CDR3 reads CASSSGTPPGEQYF. DNA of the CDR3: TGTGCCAGCAGTTCCGGGACTCCACCAGGCGAGCAGTACTTC. This chain joins TRBV6-5 and TRBJ2-7, with D possibly matching TRBD2 (6 bases). Germline V lookup: CDR1 MNHEY, CDR2 SVGAGI. The CDR3 runs 14 residues. The V and J ends lost 4 bases and 6 bases respectively, with 16 bases between them.

In DNA, the CDR3 is TGTGCCAGTCGACAGGGGAATAGCAATCAGCCCCAGCATTTT. Translated: CASRQGNSNQPQHF. This chain uses TRBV2 with TRBJ1-5; 8 bases match TRBD1. This CDR3 spans 14 amino acids. Trimming at V came to 9 bases and at J to 0 bases, leaving 4 bases not matched to a gene. From germline, CDR1 is SNHLY and CDR2 FYNNEI.

The chain links TRBV9 to TRBJ2-1; 7 positions agree with TRBD2. Germline V CDR1 and CDR2: SGDLS, YYNGEE. CDR3 length: 15 residues. V lost 2 bases, J lost 2 bases, and 4 bases stayed unmatched. The CDR3 sequence: CASSVGGSTYNEQFF. The CDR3 nucleotides read TGTGCCAGCAGCGTGGGGGGGTCAACCTACAATGAGCAGTTCTTC.

The V and J genes are TRBV19 and TRBJ2-3; possibly TRBD1 or TRBD2 for D (7 bases each). V dropped 3 bases and J dropped 7 bases, with 14 bases sitting between them. This CDR3 is built from 14 residues. Germline CDR1 and CDR2: LNHDA and SQIVND (reference sequence). This CDR3 reads CASSMGGGANTQYF. DNA for the CDR3: TGTGCCAGTAGTATGGGAGGGGGCGCGAATACGCAGTATTTT. The full variable domain, its missing parts supplied by reference TRBV19 and TRBJ2-3, is DGGITQSPKYLFRKEGQNVTLSCEQNLNHDAMYWYRQDPGQGLRLIYYSQIVNDFQKGDIAEGYSVSREKKESFPLTVTSAQKNPTAFYLCASSMGGGANTQYFGPGTRLTVL.

Written as DNA, the CDR3 is TGCGCCAGCAGCTTGGAAGCCCTGTACCAAGAGACCCAGTACTTC. Amino acids: CASSLEALYQETQYF. The chain links TRBV5-1 to TRBJ2-5; D gene uncertain. This CDR3 has 15 residues. Germline loops: CDR1 SGHRS, CDR2 YFSETQ. The V end lost 0 bases, the J end lost 0 bases, and 9 bases lay between the germline ends.

The V call is TRBV5-1, the J call TRBJ1-3; no definite D call. Trimming took 4 bases from V and 0 from J, leaving 8 bases between them. Germline assignment: CDR1 SGHRS and CDR2 YFSETQ. CDR3 length: 14 residues. CDR3 loop: CASSPAVSGNTIYF. CDR3 DNA sequence: TGCGCCAGCAGCCCGGCTGTCTCTGGAAACACCATATATTTT.

This chain joins TRBV5-6 and TRBJ1-2; unclear D gene. There are 11 residues in the CDR3. Germline V gene lookup returns CDR1 SGHDT and CDR2 YYEEEE. V was cut by 8 bases and J by 4 bases, with 9 bases left in between. The CDR3 DNA is TGTGCCAGTCGAAAGACCTATGGCTACACCTTC. It encodes CASRKTYGYTF. The full variable domain, rest sourced from reference TRBV5-6 and TRBJ1-2, is DAGVTQSPTHLIKTRGQQVTLRCSPKSGHDTVSWYQQALGQGPQFIFQYYEEEERQRGNFPDRFSGHQFPNYSSELNVNALLLGDSALYLCASRKTYGYTFGSGTRLTVV.

The chain is built from TRBV9 and TRBJ1-1, with 9 bases that match TRBD1. The V segment lost 4 bases and the J segment 3 bases; nucleotides outside the gene matches: 10. The CDR3 extends over 16 amino acids. CDR1 is SGDLS and CDR2 is YYNGEE in the germline V gene. The CDR3 DNA reads TGTGCCAGCAGCTACACAGGGGGCTGGGAAGACACTGAAGCTTTCTTT. It translates to CASSYTGGWEDTEAFF.

The rearrangement uses TRBV4-1 and TRBJ2-7; no clear D gene. The CDR3 loop spans 15 amino acids. The V end was cut by 1 base, the J end by 6 bases, with 16 bases between. The V gene's germline CDR1 is MGHRA and CDR2 YSYEKL. Written as DNA, the CDR3 is TGCGCCAGCAGCCAAGGGGCAGACCGAGTTTCCGAGCAGTACTTC. The encoded protein is CASSQGADRVSEQYF.

This clone was detected only a few times. This chain uses TRBV7-8 with TRBJ2-7, with 13 nucleotides matching TRBD2. Germline V gene data show CDR1 as SGHVS and CDR2 as FQNEAQ. The CDR3 totals 16 residues. The J segment lost 7 bases and the V segment lost 6 bases, leaving 12 bases of the junction unmatched. CDR3 loop: CASSGSGTSGGEEQYF. Here the CDR3 DNA reads TGTGCCAGCAGTGGCAGCGGTACTAGCGGGGGGGAAGAGCAGTACTTC.

The chain couples TRBV6-5 to TRBJ1-2; 8 bases map to TRBD1. V shed 6 bases, J shed 8 bases, and the junction held 11 bases outside the gene matches. Germline V gene lookup returns CDR1 MNHEY and CDR2 SVGAGI. This CDR3 region has 14 residues. In DNA form, the CDR3 reads TGTGCCAGCAGCCAGTTGTGGACAGGGAGGGGCTACACCTTC. Translating gives CASSQLWTGRGYTF.

This chain joins TRBV6-4 and TRBJ2-1, with TRBD2 matching over 10 bases. Germline assignment: CDR1 MRHNA and CDR2 SNTAGT. V dropped 3 bases and J dropped 5; count of bases not matched to a gene: 4. The CDR3 contains 15 residues. Written as DNA, the CDR3 is TGTGCCAGCAGTGATGAACTAGCGGGGCACAATGAGCAGTTCTTC. This sequence encodes CASSDELAGHNEQFF.

The chain joins TRBV19 to TRBJ1-5, with D tentatively TRBD1 (5 bases). The V end lost 1 base, the J end lost 3 bases, and 10 bases lay between the germline ends. Per germline, CDR1 LNHDA and CDR2 SQIVND (reference sequence). The CDR3 extends over 15 amino acids. The CDR3 protein is CASSIVQGPNQPQHF. Here the CDR3 DNA reads TGTGCCAGTAGTATAGTGCAGGGCCCCAATCAGCCCCAGCATTTT.

This clone is a singleton in its sample. V is TRBV30 and J is TRBJ1-5; D remains ambiguous. Germline V gene lookup returns CDR1 GTSNPN and CDR2 SVGIG (reference sequence). V was clipped by 0 bases and J by 4 bases, with 10 bases between them. The CDR3 loop spans 14 amino acids. The CDR3 nucleotides read TGTGCCTGGAGTGTAGGGCAGTTAAATCAGCCCCAGCATTTT. Translated, it gives CAWSVGQLNQPQHF.

In this sample, this clone turned up once. The chain combines TRBV11-2 with TRBJ2-5, with 7 bases matching TRBD2. This CDR3 is built from 11 residues. With V trimmed by 6 bases and J by 5 bases, 0 bases remained unmatched. Germline CDR1 and CDR2: SGHAT and FQNNGV. CDR3 loop: CASRGGETQYF. The CDR3, as DNA: TGTGCCAGCAGGGGGGGGGAGACCCAGTACTTC.

The chain combines TRBV7-3 with TRBJ2-2; TRBD2 is a possible D gene (6 bases). The germline V and J ends were trimmed by 5 bases and 1 base, with 14 bases remaining between them. Germline CDR1 reads SGHTA; CDR2 reads FQGTGA. The CDR3 length is 16 residues. The DNA of the CDR3 is TGTGCCAGCAGCCCGGTTGCGGGGAGGAACACCGGGGAGCTGTTTTTT. It codes for CASSPVAGRNTGELFF. The variable domain in full, with the rest retrieved from reference TRBV7-3 and TRBJ2-2, is GAGVSQTPSNKVTEKGKYVELRCDPISGHTALYWYRQSLGQGPEFLIYFQGTGAADDSGLPNDRFFAVRPEGSVSTLKIQRTERGDSAVYLCASSPVAGRNTGELFFGEGSRLTVL.

The sample holds one count of this clone. The chain carries TRBV15 and TRBJ2-7; D might be TRBD1 (5 bases). The V end lost 1 base, the J end lost 1 base, and 11 bases lay between the germline ends. CDR1 LNHNV and CDR2 YYDKDF come from the germline V gene (reference sequence). This CDR3 is built from 15 residues. The CDR3 coding sequence is TGTGCCACCAGCAGAGTAGACAGTAGATCCTACGAGCAGTACTTC. As protein: CATSRVDSRSYEQYF.

This chain uses TRBV7-2 with TRBJ1-2, with 9 bases fitting TRBD1. Trimming took 5 bases from V and 8 from J; bases not matched to a gene: 9. This CDR3 comprises 14 residues. The germline V gene encodes CDR1 SGHTA and CDR2 FQGNSA. CDR3 bases: TGTGCCAGCAGCCATCTGGGGACAGGGCTCGGCTACACCTTC. This gives the protein CASSHLGTGLGYTF.

The chain recombines TRBV19 with TRBJ2-2, with D perhaps TRBD2 (5 bases). The germline CDR1 and CDR2 sequences are LNHDA and SQIVND (reference sequence). The CDR3 length is 15 residues. V was cut by 5 bases and J by 5 bases, with 15 bases left in between. The CDR3 sequence is CASSDARVGTGELFF. The DNA of the CDR3 is TGTGCCAGTAGTGATGCGAGGGTAGGGACCGGGGAGCTGTTTTTT.

The chain links TRBV5-6 to TRBJ1-5; D not certain. V was trimmed by 0 bases and J by 4 bases, leaving 11 bases between them. Germline V gene data show CDR1 as SGHDT and CDR2 as YYEEEE. The CDR3 has 15 amino acids. CDR3 sequence: CASSLAGRNNQPQHF. For the CDR3, the DNA is TGTGCCAGCAGCTTGGCAGGACGGAATAATCAGCCCCAGCATTTT.

The V gene is TRBV30, the J gene TRBJ1-5, with D possibly matching TRBD1 (6 bases). Per the germline V gene, CDR1 is GTSNPN and CDR2 is SVGIG (reference sequence). V was trimmed by 4 bases and J by 6 bases, leaving 13 bases between them. The CDR3 is 13 residues long. As DNA, the CDR3 is TGTGCCTGGATTAGACAGGAGGGTCAGCCCCAGCATTTT. Residues: CAWIRQEGQPQHF. Based on the CDR3 plus reference TRBV30 and TRBJ1-5, the full variable domain is SQTIHQWPATLVQPVGSPLSLECTVEGTSNPNLYWYRQAAGRGLQLLFYSVGIGQISSEVPQNLSASRPQDRQFILSSKKLLLSDSGFYLCAWIRQEGQPQHFGDGTRLSIL.

Only one count was recorded for this clone. The gene calls are TRBV5-5 and TRBJ2-1; 8 nucleotides align to TRBD1. This CDR3 comprises 14 residues. CDR1 is SGHKS and CDR2 is YYEKEE in the germline V gene (reference sequence). V lost 3 bases, J lost 5 bases, and 4 bases stayed unmatched. The CDR3 reads CASSSTGVNNEQFF. CDR3 DNA sequence: TGTGCCAGCAGCTCGACAGGGGTGAACAATGAGCAGTTCTTC.

This chain joins TRBV29-1 and TRBJ2-1, with D maybe TRBD2 (5 bases). V lost 7 bases and J 6 bases, leaving 16 bases between the germline ends. The CDR3 runs to 13 residues. Germline V CDR1 and CDR2: SQVTM, ANQGSEA. In nucleotides, the CDR3 is TGCAGCGCCCGAACCGGGAATGGCAATGAGCAGTTCTTC. It yields the protein CSARTGNGNEQFF.

The rearrangement uses TRBV4-3 and TRBJ2-7, with 7 nucleotides matching TRBD1. CDR1 and CDR2 from the germline V gene are LGHNA and YSLEER. J gave up 4 bases and V 0 bases, and 9 bases lay outside the gene matches. The CDR3 runs to 16 residues. The CDR3 DNA reads as TGCGCCAGCAGCCAAGATTTCAGGGGGAATAGGTACGAGCAGTACTTC. It codes for CASSQDFRGNRYEQYF.

The chain links TRBV5-5 to TRBJ2-1; 8 bases are a match to TRBD1. The CDR3 spans 14 residues. The germline CDR1 and CDR2 sequences are SGHKS and YYEKEE (reference sequence). V lost 2 bases and J lost 8; bases outside the gene matches: 6. CDR3 DNA: TGTGCCAGCAGCTTCTTTCAGGGGGCTCATGAGCAGTTCTTC. It codes for CASSFFQGAHEQFF.

This rearrangement joins TRBV15 to TRBJ2-5; D call uncertain. Trimming shortened V by 0 bases and J by 4 bases, and 9 bases separated the two germline ends. Germline V lookup: CDR1 LNHNV, CDR2 YYDKDF (reference sequence). The CDR3 runs 14 residues. CDR3: CATSRELYRETQYF. For the CDR3, the DNA is TGTGCCACCAGCAGAGAGCTTTATAGAGAGACCCAGTACTTC. Full variable domain (remainder filled in from reference TRBV15 and TRBJ2-5): DAMVIQNPRYQVTQFGKPVTLSCSQTLNHNVMYWYQQKSSQAPKLLFHYYDKDFNNEADTPDNFQSRRPNTSFCFLDIRSPGLGDTAMYLCATSRELYRETQYFGPGTRLLVL.

V is TRBV5-1 and J is TRBJ1-1, with unresolved D. This CDR3 contains 16 residues. Germline V CDR1 and CDR2: SGHRS, YFSETQ. V dropped 2 bases and J dropped 1 base, with 15 bases sitting between them. CDR3 in DNA: TGCGCCAGCAGCTTACCCTCGCTGGTTCGGAACACTGAAGCTTTCTTT. This sequence encodes CASSLPSLVRNTEAFF.

V usage is TRBV7-9 and J usage is TRBJ1-3; D unclear. The V end lost 1 base, the J end lost 4 bases, and 2 bases lay between the germline ends. This CDR3 comprises 12 residues. Germline CDR1 and CDR2: SEHNR and FQNEAQ (reference sequence). CDR3 residues: CASSLEGNTIYF. The CDR3 bases are TGTGCCAGCAGCTTAGAAGGAAACACCATATATTTT.

This chain joins TRBV19 and TRBJ1-5; tentative D call: TRBD1 (6 bases). Trimming removed 8 bases at V and 7 bases at J, with 21 bases between. Germline V gives CDR1 LNHDA, CDR2 SQIVND (reference sequence). This CDR3 spans 15 amino acids. The DNA of the CDR3 is TGTGCCAGTCTACAAGGGGGGGCAGGGGCGCAGCCCCAGCATTTT. It is translated as CASLQGGAGAQPQHF.

This CDR3 reads CATSRDIRLQYF. Written as DNA, the CDR3 is TGTGCCACCAGCAGAGATATTAGGTTGCAGTACTTC. The chain recombines TRBV15 with TRBJ2-7; D is unresolved. The V end was cut by 0 bases, the J end by 9 bases, with 9 bases between. Germline V gene sequence: CDR1 LNHNV, CDR2 YYDKDF (reference sequence). The CDR3 has 12 amino acids.